This T cell receptor (beta chain) emerged from a study of cytomegalovirus exposure and HLA in healthy donors. The study ran its PCR with 60 Vbeta and 13 Jbeta primers. TCRdb's table, derived via immunoSEQ multiplex PCR, lists solely in-frame clones and lacks some. The sample lists around 150,000 clones, about 75% seen once, with more than 12% in the top ten. On this clone itself: Antigen unknown.

Broader study findings: The study had only CMV serostatus as immune exposure information. Most CMV-associated TCR beta chains were later found to appear HLA-restricted. Follow-up analysis found HLA locus-dependent TCR association rates, highest for DRB1 and lowest for HLA-C.

CDR1 MRHNA and CDR2 SNTAGT come from the germline V gene. This CDR3 has 15 residues. The V and J ends lost 4 bases and 2 bases, in that order; junction bases with no gene match: 6. The chain recombines TRBV6-4 with TRBJ1-1; 8 nucleotides match TRBD1. The TCR was taken from a man aged 50 or older in good health and CMV-seropositive. Sequencing was carried out using PBMCs. DNA of the CDR3: TGTGCCAGCAGTGCCCGAACAGGGGGTAACACTGAAGCTTTCTTT. Translated, it gives CASSARTGGNTEAFF.